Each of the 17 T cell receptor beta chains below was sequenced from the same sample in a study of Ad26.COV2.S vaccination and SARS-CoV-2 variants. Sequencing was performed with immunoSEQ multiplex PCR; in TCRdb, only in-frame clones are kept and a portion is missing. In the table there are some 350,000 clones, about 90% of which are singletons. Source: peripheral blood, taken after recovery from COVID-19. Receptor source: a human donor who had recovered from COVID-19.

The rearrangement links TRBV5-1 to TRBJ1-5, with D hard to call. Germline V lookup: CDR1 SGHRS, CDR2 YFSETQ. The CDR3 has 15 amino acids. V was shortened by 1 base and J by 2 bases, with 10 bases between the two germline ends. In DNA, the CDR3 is TGCGCCAGCAGCTTGAGTGGGGAAGGCAATCAGCCCCAGCATTTT. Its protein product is CASSLSGEGNQPQHF.

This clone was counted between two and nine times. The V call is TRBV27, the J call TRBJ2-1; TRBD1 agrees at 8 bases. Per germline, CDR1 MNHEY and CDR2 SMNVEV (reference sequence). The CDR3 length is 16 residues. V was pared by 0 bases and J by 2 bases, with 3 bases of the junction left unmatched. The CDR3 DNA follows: TGTGCCAGCAGTTTATCGACAGGGGCCCCCTACAATGAGCAGTTCTTC. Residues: CASSLSTGAPYNEQFF.

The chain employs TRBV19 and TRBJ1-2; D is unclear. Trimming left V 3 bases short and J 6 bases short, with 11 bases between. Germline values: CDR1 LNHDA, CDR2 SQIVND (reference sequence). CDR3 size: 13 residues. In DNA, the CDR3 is TGTGCCAGTAGTATGGGCAGTCGAAATGGCTACACCTTC. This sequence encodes CASSMGSRNGYTF.

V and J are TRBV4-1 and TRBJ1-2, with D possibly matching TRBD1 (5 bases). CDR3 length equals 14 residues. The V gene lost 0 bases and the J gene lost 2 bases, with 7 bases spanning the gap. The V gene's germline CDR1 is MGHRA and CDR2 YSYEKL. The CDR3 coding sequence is TGCGCCAGCAGCCAAGAGCAGGGAAACTATGGCTACACCTTC. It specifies CASSQEQGNYGYTF.

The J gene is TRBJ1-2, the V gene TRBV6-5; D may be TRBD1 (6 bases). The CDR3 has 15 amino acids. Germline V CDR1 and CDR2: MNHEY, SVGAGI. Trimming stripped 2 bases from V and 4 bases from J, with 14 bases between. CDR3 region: CASSYGAGDAYGYTF. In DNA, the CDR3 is TGTGCCAGCAGTTACGGAGCAGGGGACGCCTATGGCTACACCTTC.

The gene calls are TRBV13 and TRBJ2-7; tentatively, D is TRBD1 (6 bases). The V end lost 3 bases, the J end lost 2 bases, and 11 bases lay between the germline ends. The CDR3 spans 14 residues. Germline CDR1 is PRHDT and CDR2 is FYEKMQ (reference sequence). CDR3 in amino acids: CASSLRTVAYEQYF. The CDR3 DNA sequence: TGTGCCAGCAGCTTGAGGACAGTCGCCTACGAGCAGTACTTC.

DNA for the CDR3: TGTGCCAGCAGTTACGAGGACAGGGTGGTATTTAATCAGCCCCAGCATTTT. As protein: CASSYEDRVVFNQPQHF. The chain recombines TRBV6-2 or TRBV6-3 with TRBJ1-5; 8 bases map to TRBD1. V shed 2 bases and J 4 bases; nucleotides not matched to a gene: 10. From germline, CDR1 is MNHEY and CDR2 SVGEGT. The length of the CDR3 is 17 residues.

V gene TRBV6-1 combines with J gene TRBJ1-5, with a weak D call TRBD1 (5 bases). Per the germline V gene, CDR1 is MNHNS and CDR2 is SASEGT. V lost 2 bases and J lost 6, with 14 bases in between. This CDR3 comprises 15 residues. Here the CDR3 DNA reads TGTGCCAGCAGTGAAAGGGGCAGCGCGGGTCAGCCCCAGCATTTT. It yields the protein CASSERGSAGQPQHF.

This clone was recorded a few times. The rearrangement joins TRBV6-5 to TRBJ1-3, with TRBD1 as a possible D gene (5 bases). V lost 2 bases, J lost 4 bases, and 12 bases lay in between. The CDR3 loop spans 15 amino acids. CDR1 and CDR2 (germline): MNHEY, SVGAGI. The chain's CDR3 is CASSYQHRLGNTIYF. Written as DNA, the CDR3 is TGTGCCAGCAGTTACCAGCACAGGCTGGGAAACACCATATATTTT.

The CDR3 DNA follows: TGTGCCGTACAAAGGGACAGGAATAATTCACCCCTCCACTTT. Amino acid sequence: CAVQRDRNNSPLHF. This chain links TRBV10-3 with TRBJ1-6; TRBD1 matches at 8 bases. The CDR3 sequence is 14 residues long. J was trimmed by 5 bases and V by 11 bases; bases with no gene match: 8. CDR1 ENHRY and CDR2 SYGVKD come from the germline V gene.

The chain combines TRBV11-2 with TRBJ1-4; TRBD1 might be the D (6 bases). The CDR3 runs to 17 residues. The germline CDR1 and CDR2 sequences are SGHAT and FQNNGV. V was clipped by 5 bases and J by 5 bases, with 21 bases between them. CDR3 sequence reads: CASSPKGRGRPNEKLFF. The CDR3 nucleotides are TGTGCCAGCAGCCCCAAGGGTAGGGGGAGACCAAATGAAAAACTGTTTTTT.

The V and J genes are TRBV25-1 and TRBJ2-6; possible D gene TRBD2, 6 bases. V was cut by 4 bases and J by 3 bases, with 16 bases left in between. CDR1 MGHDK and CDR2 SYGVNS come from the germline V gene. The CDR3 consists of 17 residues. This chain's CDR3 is CASSAPGVIFGANVLTF. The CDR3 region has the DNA TGTGCCAGCAGTGCTCCGGGGGTGATATTTGGGGCCAACGTCCTGACTTTC. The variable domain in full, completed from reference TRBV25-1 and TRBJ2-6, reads EADIYQTPRYLVIGTGKKITLECSQTMGHDKMYWYQQDPGMELHLIHYSYGVNSTEKGDLSSESTVSRIRTEHFPLTLESARPSHTSQYLCASSAPGVIFGANVLTFGAGSRLTVL.

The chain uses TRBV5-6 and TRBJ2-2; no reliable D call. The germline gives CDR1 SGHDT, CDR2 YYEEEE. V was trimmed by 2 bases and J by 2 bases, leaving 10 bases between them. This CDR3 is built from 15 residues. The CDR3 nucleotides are TGTGCCAGCAGCTTCCCCCTCAGTAACACCGGGGAGCTGTTTTTT. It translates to CASSFPLSNTGELFF.

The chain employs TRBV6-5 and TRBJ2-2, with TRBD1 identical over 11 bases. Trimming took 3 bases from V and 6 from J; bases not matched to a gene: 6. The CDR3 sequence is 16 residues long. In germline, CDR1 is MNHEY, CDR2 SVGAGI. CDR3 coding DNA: TGTGCCAGCAGTTATTGGACAGGGGGCTGGGCCGGGGAGCTGTTTTTT. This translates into CASSYWTGGWAGELFF.

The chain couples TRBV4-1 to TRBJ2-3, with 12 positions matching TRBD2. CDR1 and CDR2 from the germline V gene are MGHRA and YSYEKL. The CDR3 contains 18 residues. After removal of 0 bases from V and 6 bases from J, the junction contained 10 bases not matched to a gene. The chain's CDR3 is CASSQEASGRGSSDTQYF. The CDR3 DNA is TGCGCCAGCAGCCAAGAGGCTAGCGGGAGGGGTTCGTCGGATACGCAGTATTTT.

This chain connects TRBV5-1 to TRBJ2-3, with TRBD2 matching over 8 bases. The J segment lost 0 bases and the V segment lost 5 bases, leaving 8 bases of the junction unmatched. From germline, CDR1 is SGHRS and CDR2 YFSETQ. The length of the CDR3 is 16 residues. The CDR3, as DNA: TGCGCCAGCAGGATGGTAGCGGGGCATAGCACAGATACGCAGTATTTT. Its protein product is CASRMVAGHSTDTQYF.

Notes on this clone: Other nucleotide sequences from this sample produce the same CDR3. Here the CDR3 DNA reads TGTGCCAGCAGTTACGGGACAGGGGGTTACGAGCAGTACTTC. This gives the protein CASSYGTGGYEQYF. The chain combines TRBV6-5 with TRBJ2-7; 11 nucleotides line up with TRBD1. CDR1 and CDR2 from the germline V gene are MNHEY and SVGAGI. Trimming took 2 bases from V and 4 from J; bases not matched to a gene: 1. The CDR3 covers 14 residues.